This T cell receptor beta chain was documented in a study of cytomegalovirus exposure and HLA in healthy donors. About the research overall: HLA-typed donors contributed approximately 92 million unique TCRs, which were held in an early data release. Within the Caucasian-associated ancestry cluster were 81% of the 300 to 450 genotyped donors. Overall study results and limits: Within a later analysis, the majority of CMV-associated TCR beta chains appeared HLA-restricted.

To note about this clone: Its specificity is unknown. Other DNA sequences of this sample code for an identical CDR3.

Use of 60 Vbeta and 13 Jbeta primers characterized the PCR. Clones were sequenced by immunoSEQ multiplex PCR, and TCRdb holds only the in-frame ones, with some missing. The sample comprises approximately 190,000 clones, over 75% of which are singletons, and roughly 0.098% rests with the top ten. Germline V gives CDR1 SGHTA, CDR2 FQGTGA. This CDR3 spans 14 amino acids. Trimming took 2 bases from V and 4 from J; bases not matched to a gene: 4. This TCR was sampled from a boy aged 2 to 10 in good health and CMV-seronegative. This sequence joins TRBV7-3 and TRBJ2-5, with 7 positions matching TRBD2. The sample consisted of PBMCs. In DNA, the CDR3 is TGTGCCAGCAGCTTATTGGGCGGGGGAGAGACCCAGTACTTC. It yields the protein CASSLLGGGETQYF.